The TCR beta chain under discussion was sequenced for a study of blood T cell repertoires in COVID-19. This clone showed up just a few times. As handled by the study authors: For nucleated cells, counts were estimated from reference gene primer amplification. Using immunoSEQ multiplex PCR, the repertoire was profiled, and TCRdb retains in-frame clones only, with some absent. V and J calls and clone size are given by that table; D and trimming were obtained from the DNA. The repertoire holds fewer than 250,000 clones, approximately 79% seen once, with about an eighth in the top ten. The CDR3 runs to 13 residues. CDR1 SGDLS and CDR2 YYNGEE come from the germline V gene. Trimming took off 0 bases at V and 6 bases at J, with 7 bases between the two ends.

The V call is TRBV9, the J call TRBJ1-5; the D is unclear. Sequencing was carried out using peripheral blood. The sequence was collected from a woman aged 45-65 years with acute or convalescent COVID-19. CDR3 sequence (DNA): TGTGCCAGCAGCGTAGGCGGTCGTCAGCCCCAGCATTTT. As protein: CASSVGGRQPQHF.